One sample yielded the 9 T cell receptor beta chains listed below, sequenced in a study of early T cells in non-severe SARS-CoV-2 infection. One entry per CDR3 protein, called by TCRdb with MiXCR from the 5' RACE reads. The sample shows some 91,000 distinct CDR3 sequences, 8% to 13% of them seen only once. Sequenced material: whole blood, taken at baseline. The receptor source for this set is an adult who was a healthcare worker with PCR-confirmed SARS-CoV-2 infection or an uninfected control (not recorded which).

This clonotype was seen more than once but under ten times. The V gene is TRBV20-1, the J gene TRBJ2-1; D is unresolved. CDR1 is DFQATT and CDR2 is SNEGSKA in the germline V gene (reference sequence). This CDR3 has 13 residues. Trimming removed 5 bases from V and 5 bases from J, with 13 bases in between. The CDR3 nucleotides read TGCAGTGCTGTTAAACCATTGAACAATGAGCAGTTCTTC. It yields the protein CSAVKPLNNEQFF.

In its sample, this clonotype was seen a few times. This chain connects TRBV7-8 to TRBJ1-3; no reliable D call. The germline CDR1 and CDR2 sequences are SGHVS and FQNEAQ. The ends were cut back, 5 bases at V and 0 bases at J, with 5 bases in the middle. The CDR3 covers 13 residues. The CDR3 DNA sequence: TGTGCCAGCAGCAGGGTCTCTGGAAACACCATATATTTT. It translates to CASSRVSGNTIYF. Full variable domain (rest looked up from reference TRBV7-8 and TRBJ1-3): GAGVSQSPRYKVAKRGQDVALRCDPISGHVSLFWYQQALGQGPEFLTYFQNEAQLDKSGLPSDRFFAERPEGSVSTLKIQRTQQEDSAVYLCASSRVSGNTIYFGEGSWLTVV.

This clonotype was seen many times. The chain carries TRBV27 and TRBJ1-2; 7 positions match TRBD1. The V gene's germline CDR1 is MNHEY and CDR2 SMNVEV (reference sequence). Trimming removed 4 bases from V and 4 bases from J; junction bases left unmatched: 15. This CDR3 is built from 17 residues. The CDR3 region has the DNA TGTGCCAGCAGTTCGGAAGACAGGGCGGCATTTCTCTATGGCTACACCTTC. Translation: CASSSEDRAAFLYGYTF.

The rearrangement links TRBV2 to TRBJ1-1; no reliable D call. Trimming shortened V by 4 bases and J by 12 bases, and 12 bases separated the two germline ends. CDR1 is SNHLY and CDR2 is FYNNEI in the germline V gene. This CDR3 is built from 11 residues. CDR3 bases: TGTGCCAGCAGTGGATTCTGGGCGTCTTTCTTT. This sequence encodes CASSGFWASFF.

This clonotype was counted many times. The V and J genes are TRBV14 and TRBJ1-3; no clear D gene. The CDR3 runs 17 residues. Trimming stripped 4 bases from V and 0 bases from J, with 16 bases between. Germline assignment: CDR1 SGHDN and CDR2 FVKESK. The CDR3 bases are TGTGCCAGCAGCCCACTGGACGGGCTCCTCTCTGGAAACACCATATATTTT. It yields the protein CASSPLDGLLSGNTIYF.

This clonotype occurred many times. J is TRBJ2-7 and V is TRBV6-6, with 8 bases identical to TRBD1. V lost 2 bases to trimming and J lost 3 bases; unmatched junction nucleotides: 6. The CDR3 has 15 amino acids. Per the germline V gene, CDR1 is MNHNY and CDR2 is SVGAGI (reference sequence). The CDR3 here is CASSYAGTGYYEQYF. CDR3 nucleotide sequence: TGTGCCAGCAGTTACGCCGGGACAGGTTACTACGAGCAGTACTTC.

This rearrangement joins TRBV5-1 to TRBJ2-3, with a weak D call TRBD2 (5 bases). The CDR3 is made up of 14 amino acids. Germline V lookup: CDR1 SGHRS, CDR2 YFSETQ. Trimming pared 4 bases from V and 5 bases from J, leaving 14 bases between. This CDR3 is CASSPGGVEDTQYF. In DNA form, the CDR3 reads TGCGCCAGCAGCCCCGGAGGTGTTGAAGATACGCAGTATTTT.

This clonotype was recorded many times. The genes are TRBV24-1 and TRBJ2-2, with D maybe TRBD2 (5 bases). Trimming removed 4 bases from V and 0 bases from J, with 14 bases in between. The CDR3 totals 17 residues. Germline V gene sequence: CDR1 KGHDR, CDR2 SFDVKD. The CDR3 nucleotides read TGTGCCACCAGTGACCCCCTTTCCGGGACGAACACCGGGGAGCTGTTTTTT. This sequence encodes CATSDPLSGTNTGELFF.

The genes are TRBV14 and TRBJ2-7, with D possibly TRBD2 on 5 matching bases. Trimming removed 1 base from V and 0 bases from J, with 7 bases in between. Per the germline V gene, CDR1 is SGHDN and CDR2 is FVKESK. The CDR3 sequence is 14 residues long. The CDR3 here is CASSQGTSSYEQYF. The CDR3 coding sequence is TGTGCCAGCAGCCAAGGTACTAGCTCCTACGAGCAGTACTTC.